This T cell receptor beta chain was sequenced in a study of shared clonotypes between healthy human individuals. Overall study: The plates for each donor numbered three CD4 naive, three CD4 memory, two CD8 naive and one CD8 memory.

TCRdb's copy holds only in-frame clones and misses some; the assay was immunoSEQ multiplex PCR. The profile shows a few million clones, 85% to 95% of them singletons. This CDR3 comprises 17 residues. Germline loops: CDR1 SGHAT, CDR2 FQDESV (reference sequence). V shed 3 bases and J 4 bases; nucleotides not matched to a gene: 10. Source material: naive CD4+ T cells from PBMCs. Indicated subset: CD45RA+ positively selected. This clonotype was sampled from a man aged 18 to 30 in good health. Some clones in this sample may be carry-over from other donors' samples. This chain joins TRBV11-1 and TRBJ2-2; 8 positions agree with TRBD1. The CDR3 spells CASSFATGVVSTGELFF. The CDR3 DNA reads as TGTGCCAGCAGCTTTGCGACAGGGGTCGTGAGCACCGGGGAGCTGTTTTTT.